Following are 15 T cell receptor beta chains from one sample sequenced in a study of blood T cells in healthy people across ages. For the second PCR, which ran for about 6 to 11 cycles, a sample-barcoded 5' primer and a J-beta primer mix were used. TCRdb fed the 5' RACE reads into MiXCR, producing one record per CDR3 protein. The repertoire includes about 800,000 distinct CDR3 sequences, approximately 25% of them detected once, and approximately 4% sits in the top ten. The same data also contributed to another study, on T cells of mothers and their children.

The source material was blood. Source of these receptors: a boy between 5 and 17 years old in good health.

This chain uses TRBV27 with TRBJ1-6; 10 bases match TRBD1. The V gene's germline CDR1 is MNHEY and CDR2 SMNVEV (reference sequence). With 5 bases clipped from V and 7 bases from J, the junction kept 11 bases outside the gene matches. The CDR3 is 17 amino acids. CDR3 in amino acids: CASSLTGTGDGNSPLHF. The CDR3 nucleotides are TGTGCCAGCAGTCTTACCGGGACAGGGGATGGGAATTCACCCCTCCACTTT.

This chain connects TRBV20-1 to TRBJ1-4; D gene uncertain. From germline, CDR1 is DFQATT and CDR2 SNEGSKA (reference sequence). The ends were cut back, 0 bases at V and 2 bases at J, with 13 bases in the middle. The length of the CDR3 is 16 residues. The DNA of the CDR3 is TGCAGTGCTAGAGATACCCTGGACTGGACTAATGAAAAACTGTTTTTT. This sequence encodes CSARDTLDWTNEKLFF.

This chain joins TRBV7-2 and TRBJ2-1; D gene uncertain. Trimming removed 1 base at V and 8 bases at J, with 12 bases between. The CDR3 is 14 amino acids. The germline V gene has CDR1 SGHTA and CDR2 FQGNSA. The DNA of the CDR3 is TGTGCCAGCAGCTTAGTCTTCCAGGCTTATGAGCAGTTCTTC. Residues: CASSLVFQAYEQFF.

This chain connects TRBV7-9 to TRBJ2-1; the D gene could be TRBD1 or TRBD2 (5 bases each). The J call is uncertain, as TRBJ2-7 better fits the DNA end. The CDR3 covers 14 residues. Germline V lookup: CDR1 SEHNR, CDR2 FQNEAQ (reference sequence). The CDR3: CASSSTGTNYEQYF. The DNA for the CDR3 is TGTGCCAGCAGCAGTACCGGGACCAACTACGAGCAGTACTTC.

A few counts support this clonotype. The chain has TRBV9 and TRBJ2-7; 7 bases map to TRBD1. CDR1 is SGDLS, CDR2 YYNGEE, per germline. This CDR3 region has 14 residues. V trimming: 0 bases; J trimming: 3 bases; junction bases outside the gene matches: 3. The CDR3 sequence: CASSVGTGVYEQYF. The CDR3 coding sequence is TGTGCCAGCAGCGTAGGGACAGGAGTCTACGAGCAGTACTTC.

J is TRBJ2-3 and V is TRBV20-1; possibly TRBD2 for D (7 bases). This CDR3 has 14 amino acids. The germline V gene has CDR1 DFQATT and CDR2 SNEGSKA (reference sequence). Trimming removed 6 bases at V and 5 bases at J, with 18 bases between. DNA of the CDR3: TGCAGTGCAGGGGGGGATCGACGATTAGATACGCAGTATTTT. Its protein product is CSAGGDRRLDTQYF.

This clonotype was observed a few times. The chain recombines TRBV29-1 with TRBJ2-3; D is unresolved. The CDR3 runs to 13 residues. Trimming removed 6 bases at V and 2 bases at J, with 12 bases between. Germline V gives CDR1 SQVTM, CDR2 ANQGSEA. In DNA, the CDR3 is TGCAGCGTAGAGCCTAGGAACACAGATACGCAGTATTTT. This codes for CSVEPRNTDTQYF.

V usage is TRBV27 and J usage is TRBJ1-4, with D possibly TRBD1 on 5 matching bases. V was clipped by 3 bases and J by 6 bases, with 11 bases between them. The germline CDR1 and CDR2 sequences are MNHEY and SMNVEV (reference sequence). The CDR3 spans 14 residues. The chain's CDR3 is CASSFERGDEKLFF. CDR3 DNA sequence: TGTGCCAGCAGTTTTGAGAGGGGAGATGAAAAACTGTTTTTT. Full variable domain (missing parts from reference TRBV27 and TRBJ1-4): EAQVTQNPRYLITVTGKKLTVTCSQNMNHEYMSWYRQDPGLGLRQIYYSMNVEVTDKGDVPEGYKVSRKEKRNFPLILESPSPNQTSLYFCASSFERGDEKLFFGSGTQLSVL.

This chain joins TRBV4-1 and TRBJ1-2; D is perhaps TRBD1 (6 bases). CDR3 length: 14 amino acids. The V gene's germline CDR1 is MGHRA and CDR2 YSYEKL. V was pared by 4 bases and J by 7 bases, with 16 bases between. The CDR3 sequence: CASSLLRGAAGYTF. CDR3 nucleotide sequence: TGCGCCAGCAGCCTCCTAAGGGGGGCGGCTGGCTACACCTTC.

There are a few counts of this clonotype. An end of the junction does not agree with germline; a read error may underlie this. V and J are TRBV28 and TRBJ1-3; the D gene is possibly TRBD1 (5 bases). Germline V CDR1 and CDR2: MDHEN, SYDVKM. The CDR3 spans 15 residues. Written as DNA, the CDR3 is TGTGCCAGCAGTTTAGACAGTGTGAGTGGAGACACCATATATTTT. Its protein product is CASSLDSVSGDTIYF.

The rearrangement joins TRBV15 to TRBJ2-5; D gene uncertain. Germline CDR1 LNHNV, CDR2 YYDKDF (reference sequence). This CDR3 spans 12 amino acids. The V and J ends lost 1 base and 5 bases respectively, with 5 bases between them. This CDR3 reads CATSRVEETQYF. DNA of the CDR3: TGTGCCACCAGCAGAGTAGAGGAGACCCAGTACTTC.

This rearrangement joins TRBV6-1 to TRBJ2-7; no clear D gene. Germline values: CDR1 MNHNS, CDR2 SASEGT. The CDR3 is made up of 14 amino acids. Trimming pared 7 bases from V and 1 base from J, leaving 14 bases between. The CDR3 sequence: CASISSGFSYEQYF. CDR3 nucleotides: TGTGCCAGCATCAGCTCCGGGTTTTCCTACGAGCAGTACTTC.

The chain uses TRBV19 and TRBJ1-5; D gene ambiguous. This CDR3 is 15 amino acids long. The V gene's germline CDR1 is LNHDA and CDR2 SQIVND (reference sequence). With 5 bases removed from V and 3 bases from J, the gap between germline ends came to 14 bases. Written as DNA, the CDR3 is TGTGCCAGTAGTGAAGGGAATTTCGACAATCAGCCCCAGCATTTT. Translating it yields CASSEGNFDNQPQHF.

The chain is built from TRBV29-1 and TRBJ1-2; unclear D gene. The germline gives CDR1 SQVTM, CDR2 ANQGSEA. This CDR3 spans 10 amino acids. CDR3 in DNA: TGCTCCGATTCTAACTATGGCTACACCTTC. The encoded protein is CSDSNYGYTF. Full variable domain (missing parts from reference TRBV29-1 and TRBJ1-2): SAVISQKPSRDICQRGTSLTIQCQVDSQVTMMFWYRQQPGQSLTLIATANQGSEATYESGFVIDKFPISRPNLTFSTLTVSNMSPEDSSIYLCSDSNYGYTFGSGTRLTVV.

In its sample, this clonotype was seen a few times. The junction departs from germline at one end; a sequencing error may be responsible. This CDR3 reads CTSSQTGAYYEQYF. CDR3 coding DNA: TGTACCAGCAGTCAGACAGGTGCCTACTACGAGCAGTACTTC. The chain recombines TRBV12-3 or TRBV12-4 with TRBJ2-7; tentatively, D is TRBD1 (6 bases). The CDR3 covers 14 residues.